One T cell receptor beta chain is described in this entry. This entry belongs to a study of blood T cell repertoires in COVID-19. All enrollees were roughly 18 to 89 years old and from roughly 22 US areas. Clinical history reported by participants formed the basis on which cohorts were assigned. The CDR3 totals 15 residues. The germline CDR1 and CDR2 sequences are KGHSY and FQNENV. V lost 4 bases to trimming and J lost 1 base; unmatched junction nucleotides: 4. Original processing methods: The assay estimated nucleated cells by amplifying reference gene primers. Generated by immunoSEQ multiplex PCR, the TCRdb table keeps only in-frame clones and is missing some. Clone size and V and J calls were adopted from that table, with D and trimming inferred from the DNA. This table has under 300,000 clones, 75% to 95% appearing once.

Material: PBMCs or T cells enriched from blood (not recorded which). The rearrangement joins TRBV16 to TRBJ1-5, with TRBD1 matching over 7 bases. The TCR originated in a woman aged 18-30 years who had recovered from COVID-19. The CDR3 here is CASSPGQVSNQPQHF. The CDR3 nucleotides are TGTGCCAGCAGCCCCGGACAGGTGAGCAATCAGCCCCAGCATTTT.